This TCR beta chain is drawn from a study of control samples from healthy donors and cancer patients. CDR1 LNHDA and CDR2 SQIVND come from the germline V gene (reference sequence). The CDR3 length is 15 residues. V shed 4 bases and J shed 1 base, with 14 bases lying between them. Clones were read by immunoSEQ multiplex PCR, and TCRdb kept only the in-frame ones, dropping some. The sample includes 100,000 or so clones, 92% of them seen just once. The chain uses TRBV19 and TRBJ2-7; D may be TRBD1 or TRBD2 (5 bases each). The sequenced sample consisted of blood. This clonotype was sampled from a woman younger than 30 in good health. The CDR3 DNA reads as TGTGCCAGTAGTAGAAGGGACCCTACTTCCTACGAGCAGTACTTC. It encodes CASSRRDPTSYEQYF.